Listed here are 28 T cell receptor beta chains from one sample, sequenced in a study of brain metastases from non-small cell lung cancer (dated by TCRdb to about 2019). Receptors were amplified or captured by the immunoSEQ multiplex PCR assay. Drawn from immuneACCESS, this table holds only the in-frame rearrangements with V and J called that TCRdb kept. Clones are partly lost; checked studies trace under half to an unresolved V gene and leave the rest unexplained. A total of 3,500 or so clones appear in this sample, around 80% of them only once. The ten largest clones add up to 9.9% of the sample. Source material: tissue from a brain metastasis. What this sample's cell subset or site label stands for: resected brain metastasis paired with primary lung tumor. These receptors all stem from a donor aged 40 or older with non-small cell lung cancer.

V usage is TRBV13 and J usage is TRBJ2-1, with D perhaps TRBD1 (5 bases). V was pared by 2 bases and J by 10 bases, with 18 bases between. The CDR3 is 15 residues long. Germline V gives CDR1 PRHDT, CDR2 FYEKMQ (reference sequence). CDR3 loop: CASSLSTQGGLEQFF. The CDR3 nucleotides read TGTGCCAGCAGCTTATCTACTCAGGGTGGCTTAGAGCAGTTCTTC.

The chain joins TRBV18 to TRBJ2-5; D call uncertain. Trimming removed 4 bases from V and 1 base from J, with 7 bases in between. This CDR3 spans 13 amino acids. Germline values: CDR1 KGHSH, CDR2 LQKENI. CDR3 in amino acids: CASSLGSQETQYF. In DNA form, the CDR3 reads TGTGCCAGCTCACTGGGCAGCCAAGAGACCCAGTACTTC. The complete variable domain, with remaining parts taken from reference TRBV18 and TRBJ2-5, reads NAGVMQNPRHLVRRRGQEARLRCSPMKGHSHVYWYRQLPEEGLKFMVYLQKENIIDESGMPKERFSAEFPKEGPSILRIQQVVRGDSAAYFCASSLGSQETQYFGPGTRLLVL.

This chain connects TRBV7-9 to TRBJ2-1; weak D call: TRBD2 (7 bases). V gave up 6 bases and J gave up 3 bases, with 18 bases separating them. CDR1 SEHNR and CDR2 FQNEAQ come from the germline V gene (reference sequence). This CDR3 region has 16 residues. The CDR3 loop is CASSLPAGAGYNEQFF. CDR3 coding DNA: TGTGCCAGCAGTTTACCGGCGGGGGCAGGCTACAATGAGCAGTTCTTC.

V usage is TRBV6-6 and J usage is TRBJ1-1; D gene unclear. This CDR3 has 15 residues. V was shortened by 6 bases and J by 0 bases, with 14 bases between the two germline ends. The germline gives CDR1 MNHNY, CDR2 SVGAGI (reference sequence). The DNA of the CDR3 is TGTGCCAGCAGCTCAGCTGGGCATCTGAACACTGAAGCTTTCTTT. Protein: CASSSAGHLNTEAFF.

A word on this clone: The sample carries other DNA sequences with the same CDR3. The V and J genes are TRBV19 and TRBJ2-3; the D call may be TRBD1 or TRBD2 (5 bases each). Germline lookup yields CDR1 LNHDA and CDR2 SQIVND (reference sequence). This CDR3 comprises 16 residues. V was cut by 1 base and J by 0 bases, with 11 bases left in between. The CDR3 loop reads CASSIGAGSSTDTQYF. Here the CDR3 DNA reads TGTGCCAGTAGTATAGGGGCAGGGAGTAGCACAGATACGCAGTATTTT.

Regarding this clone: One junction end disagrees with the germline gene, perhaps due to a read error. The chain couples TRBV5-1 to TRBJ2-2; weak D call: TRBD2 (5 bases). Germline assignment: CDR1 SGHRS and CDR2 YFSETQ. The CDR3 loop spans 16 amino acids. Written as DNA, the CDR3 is TGCGCCAGCAGGGCTCGGGTGGGGTCGAACACCGGGAAGCTGTTTTTT. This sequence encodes CASRARVGSNTGKLFF.

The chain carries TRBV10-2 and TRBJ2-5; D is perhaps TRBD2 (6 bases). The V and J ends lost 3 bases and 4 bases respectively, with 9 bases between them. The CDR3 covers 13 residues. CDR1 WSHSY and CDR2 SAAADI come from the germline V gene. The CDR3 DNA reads TGCGCCAGCAGTGAACTAGCTTCAGAGACCCAGTACTTC. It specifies CASSELASETQYF.

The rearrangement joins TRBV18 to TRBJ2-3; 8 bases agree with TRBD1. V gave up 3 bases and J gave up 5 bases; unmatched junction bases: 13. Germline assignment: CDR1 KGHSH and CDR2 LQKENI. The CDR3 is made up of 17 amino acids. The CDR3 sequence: CASSPYYRAGGEDTQYF. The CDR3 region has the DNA TGTGCCAGCTCACCCTACTACCGCGCAGGGGGCGAAGATACGCAGTATTTT.

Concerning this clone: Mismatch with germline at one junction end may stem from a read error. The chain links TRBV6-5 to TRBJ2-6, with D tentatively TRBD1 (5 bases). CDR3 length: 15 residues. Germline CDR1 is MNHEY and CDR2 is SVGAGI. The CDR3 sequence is CASSKQISGANVLTF. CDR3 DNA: TGTGCCAGCAGTAAACAGATCTCTGGGGCTAACGTCCTGACTTTC.

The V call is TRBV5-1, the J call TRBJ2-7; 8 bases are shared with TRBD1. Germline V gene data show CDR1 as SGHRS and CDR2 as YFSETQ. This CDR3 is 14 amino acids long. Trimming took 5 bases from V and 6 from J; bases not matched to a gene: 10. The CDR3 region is CASRDRAQSGEQYF. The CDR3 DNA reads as TGCGCCAGCAGGGACAGGGCCCAAAGCGGCGAGCAGTACTTC.

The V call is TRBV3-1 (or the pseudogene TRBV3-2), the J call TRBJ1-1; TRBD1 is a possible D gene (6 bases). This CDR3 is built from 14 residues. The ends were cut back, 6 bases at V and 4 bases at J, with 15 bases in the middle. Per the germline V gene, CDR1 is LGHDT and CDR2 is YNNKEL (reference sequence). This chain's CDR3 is CASRPGQSGTEAFF. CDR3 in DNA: TGTGCCAGCAGACCCGGACAGTCGGGCACTGAAGCTTTCTTT.

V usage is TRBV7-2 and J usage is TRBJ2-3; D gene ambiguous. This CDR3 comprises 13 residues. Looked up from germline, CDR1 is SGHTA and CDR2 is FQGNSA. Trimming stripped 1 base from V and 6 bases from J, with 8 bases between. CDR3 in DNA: TGTGCCAGCAGCTTAGGGCACGGCGATACGCAGTATTTT. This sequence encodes CASSLGHGDTQYF.

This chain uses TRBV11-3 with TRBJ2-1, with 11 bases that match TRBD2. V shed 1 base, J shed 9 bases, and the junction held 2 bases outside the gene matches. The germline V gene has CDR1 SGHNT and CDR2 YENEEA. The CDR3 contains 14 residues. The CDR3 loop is CASSLAGTSGEQFF. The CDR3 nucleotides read TGTGCCAGCAGCTTAGCCGGGACTAGCGGTGAGCAGTTCTTC.

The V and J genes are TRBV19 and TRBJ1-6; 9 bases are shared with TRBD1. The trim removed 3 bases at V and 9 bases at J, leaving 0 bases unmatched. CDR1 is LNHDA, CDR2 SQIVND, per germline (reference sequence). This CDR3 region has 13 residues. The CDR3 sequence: CASSMTGGSPLHF. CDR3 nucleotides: TGTGCCAGTAGTATGACAGGGGGTTCACCCCTCCACTTT.

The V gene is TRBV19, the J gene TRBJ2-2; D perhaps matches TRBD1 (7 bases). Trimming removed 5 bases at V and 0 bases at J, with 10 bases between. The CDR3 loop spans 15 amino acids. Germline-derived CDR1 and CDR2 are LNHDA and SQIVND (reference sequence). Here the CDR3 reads CASSGGTANTGELFF. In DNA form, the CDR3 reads TGTGCCAGTAGTGGAGGGACAGCGAACACCGGGGAGCTGTTTTTT.

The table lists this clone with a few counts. CDR3 protein: CASSTKKDPQETQYF. CDR3 DNA sequence: TGTGCCAGCAGCACCAAGAAAGACCCACAAGAGACCCAGTACTTC. The rearrangement links TRBV21-1 to TRBJ2-5. TRBV21-1 is a listed pseudogene. The CDR3 extends over 15 amino acids.

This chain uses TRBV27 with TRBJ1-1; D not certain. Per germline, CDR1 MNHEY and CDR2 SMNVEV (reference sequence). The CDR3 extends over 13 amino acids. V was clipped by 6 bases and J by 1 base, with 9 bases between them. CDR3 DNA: TGTGCCAGCAGAACCTACAGGAACACTGAAGCTTTCTTT. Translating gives CASRTYRNTEAFF.

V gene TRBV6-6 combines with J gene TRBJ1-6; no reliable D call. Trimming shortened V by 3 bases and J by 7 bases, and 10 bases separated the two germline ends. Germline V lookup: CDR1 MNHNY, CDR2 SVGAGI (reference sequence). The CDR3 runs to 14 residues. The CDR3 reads CASSYEATNSPLHF. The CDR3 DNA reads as TGTGCCAGCAGTTATGAGGCGACGAATTCACCCCTCCACTTT.

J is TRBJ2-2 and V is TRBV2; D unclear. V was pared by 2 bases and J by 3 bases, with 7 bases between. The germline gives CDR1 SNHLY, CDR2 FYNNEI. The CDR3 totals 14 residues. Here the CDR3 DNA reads TGTGCCAGCAGTGAACTTAGAGACACCGGGGAGCTGTTTTTT. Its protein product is CASSELRDTGELFF.

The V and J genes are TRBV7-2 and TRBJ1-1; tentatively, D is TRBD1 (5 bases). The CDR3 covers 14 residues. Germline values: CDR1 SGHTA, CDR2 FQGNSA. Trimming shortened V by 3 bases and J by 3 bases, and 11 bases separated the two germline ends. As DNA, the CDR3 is TGTGCCAGCAGCTTGGGGGAGGGGTACACTGAAGCTTTCTTT. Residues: CASSLGEGYTEAFF.

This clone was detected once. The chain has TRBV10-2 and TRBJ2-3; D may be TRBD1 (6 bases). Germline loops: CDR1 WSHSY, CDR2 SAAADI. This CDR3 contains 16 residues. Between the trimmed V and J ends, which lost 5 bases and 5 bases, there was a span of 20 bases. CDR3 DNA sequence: TGCGCCAGCAGTCCTTTACAGGGTGATCGCGTAGATACGCAGTATTTT. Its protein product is CASSPLQGDRVDTQYF.

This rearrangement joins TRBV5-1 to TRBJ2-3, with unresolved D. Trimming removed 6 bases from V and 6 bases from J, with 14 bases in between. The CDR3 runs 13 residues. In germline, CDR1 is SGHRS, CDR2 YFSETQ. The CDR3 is CASNRALGDTQYF. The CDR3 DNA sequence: TGCGCCAGCAATAGGGCTCTAGGGGATACGCAGTATTTT.

The CDR3, as DNA: TGTGCCAGCAACCAAGGACAGGGACCCATAGGTGGCTACACCTTC. This gives the protein CASNQGQGPIGGYTF. The V and J genes are TRBV6-5 and TRBJ1-2, with 8 nucleotides matching TRBD1. Germline V gene lookup returns CDR1 MNHEY and CDR2 SVGAGI. V gave up 7 bases and J gave up 7 bases; unmatched junction bases: 14. This CDR3 is 15 amino acids long.

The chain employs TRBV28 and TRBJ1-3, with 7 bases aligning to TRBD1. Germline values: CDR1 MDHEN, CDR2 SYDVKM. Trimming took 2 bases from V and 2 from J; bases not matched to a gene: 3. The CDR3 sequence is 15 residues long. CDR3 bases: TGTGCCAGCAGTTTACAGGGGGGAGCTGGAAACACCATATATTTT. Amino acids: CASSLQGGAGNTIYF.

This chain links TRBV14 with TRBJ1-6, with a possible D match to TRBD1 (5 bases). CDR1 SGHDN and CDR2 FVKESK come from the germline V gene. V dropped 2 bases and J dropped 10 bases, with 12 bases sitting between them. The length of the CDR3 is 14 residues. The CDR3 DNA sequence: TGTGCCAGCAGCCAATATGGGGCGGGCTCACCCCTCCACTTT. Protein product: CASSQYGAGSPLHF.

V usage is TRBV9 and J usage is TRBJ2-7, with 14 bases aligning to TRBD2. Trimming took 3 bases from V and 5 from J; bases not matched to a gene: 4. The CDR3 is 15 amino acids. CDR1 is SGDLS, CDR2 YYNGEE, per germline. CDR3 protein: CASSAGTSGSNEQYF. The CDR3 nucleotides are TGTGCCAGCAGCGCCGGGACTAGCGGGAGTAACGAGCAGTACTTC. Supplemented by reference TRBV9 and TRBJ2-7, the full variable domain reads DSGVTQTPKHLITATGQRVTLRCSPRSGDLSVYWYQQSLDQGLQFLIQYYNGEERAKGNILERFSAQQFPDLHSELNLSSLELGDSALYFCASSAGTSGSNEQYFGPGTRLTVT.

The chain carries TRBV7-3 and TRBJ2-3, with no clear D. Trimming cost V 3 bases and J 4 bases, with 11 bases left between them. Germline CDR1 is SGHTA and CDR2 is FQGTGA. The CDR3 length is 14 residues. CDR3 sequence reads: CASSLNYQSDTQYF. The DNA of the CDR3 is TGTGCCAGCAGCTTGAACTATCAGTCAGATACGCAGTATTTT.

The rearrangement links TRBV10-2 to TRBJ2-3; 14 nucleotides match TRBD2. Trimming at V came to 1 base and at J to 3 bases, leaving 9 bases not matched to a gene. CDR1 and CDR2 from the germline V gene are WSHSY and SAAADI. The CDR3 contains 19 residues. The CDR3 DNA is TGCGCCAGCAGTGAGTGGGGACTAGCGGGAGTCTTAAGGACAGATACGCAGTATTTT. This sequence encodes CASSEWGLAGVLRTDTQYF.